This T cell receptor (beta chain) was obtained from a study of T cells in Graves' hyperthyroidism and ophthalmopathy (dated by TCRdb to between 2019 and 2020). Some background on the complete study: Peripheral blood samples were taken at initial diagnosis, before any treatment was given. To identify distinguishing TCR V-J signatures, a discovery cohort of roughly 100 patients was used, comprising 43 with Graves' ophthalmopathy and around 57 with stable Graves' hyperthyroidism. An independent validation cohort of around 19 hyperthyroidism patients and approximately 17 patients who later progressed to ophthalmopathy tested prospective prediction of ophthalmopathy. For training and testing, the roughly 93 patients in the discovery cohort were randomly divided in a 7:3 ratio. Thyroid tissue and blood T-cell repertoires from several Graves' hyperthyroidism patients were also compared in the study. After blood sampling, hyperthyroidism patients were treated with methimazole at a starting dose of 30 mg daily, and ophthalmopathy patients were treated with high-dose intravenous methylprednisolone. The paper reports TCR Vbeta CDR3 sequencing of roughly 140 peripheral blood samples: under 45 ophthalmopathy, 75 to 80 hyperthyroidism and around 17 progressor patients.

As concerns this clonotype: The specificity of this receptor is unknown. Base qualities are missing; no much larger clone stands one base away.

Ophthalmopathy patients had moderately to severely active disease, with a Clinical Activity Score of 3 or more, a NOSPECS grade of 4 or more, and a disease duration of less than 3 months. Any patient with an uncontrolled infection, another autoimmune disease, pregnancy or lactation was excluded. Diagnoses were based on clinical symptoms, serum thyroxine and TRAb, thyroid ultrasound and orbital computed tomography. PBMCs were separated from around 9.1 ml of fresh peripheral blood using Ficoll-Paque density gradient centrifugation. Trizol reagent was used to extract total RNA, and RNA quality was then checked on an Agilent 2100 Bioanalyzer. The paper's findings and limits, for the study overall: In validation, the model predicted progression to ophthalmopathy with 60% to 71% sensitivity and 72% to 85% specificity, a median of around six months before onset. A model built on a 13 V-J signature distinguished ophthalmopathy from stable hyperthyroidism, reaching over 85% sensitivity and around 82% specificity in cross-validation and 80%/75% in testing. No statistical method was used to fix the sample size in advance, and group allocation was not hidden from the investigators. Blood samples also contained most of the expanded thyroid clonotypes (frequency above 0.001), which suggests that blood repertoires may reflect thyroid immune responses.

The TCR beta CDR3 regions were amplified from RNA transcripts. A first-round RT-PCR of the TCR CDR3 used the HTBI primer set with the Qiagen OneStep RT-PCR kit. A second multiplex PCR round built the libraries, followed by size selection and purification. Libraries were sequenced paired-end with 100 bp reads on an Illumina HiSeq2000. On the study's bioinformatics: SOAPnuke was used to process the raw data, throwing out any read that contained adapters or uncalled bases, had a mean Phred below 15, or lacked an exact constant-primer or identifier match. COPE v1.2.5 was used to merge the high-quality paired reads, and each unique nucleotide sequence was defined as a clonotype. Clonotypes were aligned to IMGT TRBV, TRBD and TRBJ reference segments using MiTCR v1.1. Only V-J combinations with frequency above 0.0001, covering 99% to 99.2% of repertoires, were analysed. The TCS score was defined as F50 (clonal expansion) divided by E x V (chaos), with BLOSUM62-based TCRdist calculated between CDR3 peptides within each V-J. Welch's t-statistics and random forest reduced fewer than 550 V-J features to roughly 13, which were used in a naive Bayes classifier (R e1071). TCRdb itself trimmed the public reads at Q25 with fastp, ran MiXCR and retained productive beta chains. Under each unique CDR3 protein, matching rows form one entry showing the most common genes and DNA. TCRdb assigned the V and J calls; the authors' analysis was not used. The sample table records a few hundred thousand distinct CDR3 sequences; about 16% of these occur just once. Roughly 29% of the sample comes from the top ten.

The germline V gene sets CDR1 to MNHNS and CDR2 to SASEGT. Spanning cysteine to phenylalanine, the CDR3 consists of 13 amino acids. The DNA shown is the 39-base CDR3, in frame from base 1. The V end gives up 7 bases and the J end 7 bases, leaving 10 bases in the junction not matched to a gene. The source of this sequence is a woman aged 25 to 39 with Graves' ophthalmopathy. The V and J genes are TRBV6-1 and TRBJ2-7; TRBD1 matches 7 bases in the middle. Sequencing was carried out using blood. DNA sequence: TGTGCCAGCACTGTTGAGGGGGCTCGGGAGCAGTACTTC. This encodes CASTVEGAREQYF.